This paragraph reports one T cell receptor beta chain. The antigen is undetermined. The PCR made use of 60 Vbeta and 13 Jbeta primers. The table came from immunoSEQ multiplex PCR; TCRdb's copy has only in-frame clones and leaves some out. The table shows about 180,000 clones, with roughly 80% occurring only once. The sample comes from a study of cytomegalovirus exposure and HLA in healthy donors. Germline assignment: CDR1 LGHNA and CDR2 YSLEER. This CDR3 comprises 18 residues. The V segment lost 2 bases and the J segment 2 bases; nucleotides outside the gene matches: 8. Whole-study findings and limits: For TCR beta chains, V- and J-gene trimming was later linked to a missense DCLRE1C variant. Later work showed greater clonal expansion in HLA-associated TCR beta chains than in equally common others. Specificity of three CMV-associated chains for CMV antigens was verified in vitro.

The sequenced sample consisted of PBMCs. The chain recombines TRBV4-3 with TRBJ2-3; 12 bases map to TRBD2. This sequence originates from a man aged 25 to 40 in good health and CMV-seronegative. The CDR3 region is CASSQRGLAGGTTDTQYF. CDR3 DNA: TGCGCCAGCAGCCAAAGAGGCCTAGCGGGGGGGACCACAGATACGCAGTATTTT.